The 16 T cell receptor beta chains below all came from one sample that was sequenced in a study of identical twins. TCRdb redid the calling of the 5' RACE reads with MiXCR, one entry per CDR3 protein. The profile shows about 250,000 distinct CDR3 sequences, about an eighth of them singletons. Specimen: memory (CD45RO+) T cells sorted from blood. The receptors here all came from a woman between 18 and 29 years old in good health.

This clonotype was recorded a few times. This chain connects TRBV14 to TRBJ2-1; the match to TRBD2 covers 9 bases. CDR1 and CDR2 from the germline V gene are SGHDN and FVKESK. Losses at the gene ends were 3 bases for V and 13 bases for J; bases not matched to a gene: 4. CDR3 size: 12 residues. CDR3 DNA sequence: TGTGCCAGCAGCCATGGTCTAGCGGGACAGTTCTTC. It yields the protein CASSHGLAGQFF.

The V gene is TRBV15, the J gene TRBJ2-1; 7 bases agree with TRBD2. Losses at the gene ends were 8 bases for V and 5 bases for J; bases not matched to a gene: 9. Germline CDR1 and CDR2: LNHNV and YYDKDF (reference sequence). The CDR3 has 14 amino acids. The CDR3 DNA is TGTGCCACCCTCGGGGCTAGCGGACACAATGAGCAGTTCTTC. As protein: CATLGASGHNEQFF.

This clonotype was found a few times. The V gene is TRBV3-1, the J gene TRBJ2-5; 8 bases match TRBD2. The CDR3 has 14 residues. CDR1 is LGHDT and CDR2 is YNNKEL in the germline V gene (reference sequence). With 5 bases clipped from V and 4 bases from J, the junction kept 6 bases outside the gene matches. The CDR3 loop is CASSSTSAGETQYF. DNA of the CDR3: TGTGCCAGCAGCTCGACTAGCGCAGGAGAGACCCAGTACTTC.

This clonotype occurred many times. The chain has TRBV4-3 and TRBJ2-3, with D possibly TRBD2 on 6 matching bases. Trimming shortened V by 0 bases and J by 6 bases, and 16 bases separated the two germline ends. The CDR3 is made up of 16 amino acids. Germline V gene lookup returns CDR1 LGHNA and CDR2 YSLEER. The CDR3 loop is CASSQDGPGRGDTQYF. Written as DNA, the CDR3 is TGCGCCAGCAGCCAAGATGGGCCGGGGCGGGGTGATACGCAGTATTTT.

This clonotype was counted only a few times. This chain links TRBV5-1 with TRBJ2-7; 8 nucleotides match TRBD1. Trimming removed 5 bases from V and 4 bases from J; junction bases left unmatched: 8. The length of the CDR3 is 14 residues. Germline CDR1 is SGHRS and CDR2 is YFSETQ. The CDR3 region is CASSFDRGGYEQYF. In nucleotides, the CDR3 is TGCGCCAGCAGTTTTGACAGGGGAGGATACGAGCAGTACTTC.

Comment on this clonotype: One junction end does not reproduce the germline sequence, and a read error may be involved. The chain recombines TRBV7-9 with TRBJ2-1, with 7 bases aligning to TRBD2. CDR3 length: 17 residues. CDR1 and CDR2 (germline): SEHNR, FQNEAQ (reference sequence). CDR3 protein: CASSLGSLREIYNEQFF. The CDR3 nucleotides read TGTGCCAGCAGCTTGGGGTCTTTGCGGGAGATCTACAATGAGCAGTTCTTT.

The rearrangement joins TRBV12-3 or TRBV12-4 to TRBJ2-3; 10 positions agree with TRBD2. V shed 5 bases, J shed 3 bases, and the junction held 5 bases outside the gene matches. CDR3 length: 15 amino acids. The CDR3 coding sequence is TGTGCCAGCAGTCCCGGACTAGCGGCGACAGATACGCAGTATTTT. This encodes CASSPGLAATDTQYF.

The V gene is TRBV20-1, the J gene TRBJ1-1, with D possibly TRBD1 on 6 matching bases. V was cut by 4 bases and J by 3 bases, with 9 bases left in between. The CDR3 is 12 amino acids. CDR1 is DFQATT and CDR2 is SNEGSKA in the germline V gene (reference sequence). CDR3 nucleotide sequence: TGCAGTGCTACCGCAGGGGACACTGAAGCTTTCTTT. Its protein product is CSATAGDTEAFF.

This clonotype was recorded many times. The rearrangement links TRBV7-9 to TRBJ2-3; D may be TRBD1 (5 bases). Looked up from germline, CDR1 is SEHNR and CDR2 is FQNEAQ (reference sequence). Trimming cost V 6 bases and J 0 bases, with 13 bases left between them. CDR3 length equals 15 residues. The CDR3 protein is CASSGAGSSTDTQYF. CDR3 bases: TGTGCCAGCAGTGGGGCCGGTTCTAGCACAGATACGCAGTATTTT.

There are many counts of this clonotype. CDR3 region: CASSLLGRHNEQFF. In DNA, the CDR3 is TGTGCCAGCAGCTTACTCGGGAGGCACAATGAGCAGTTCTTC. This chain connects TRBV7-8 to TRBJ2-1, with 7 bases that match TRBD2. Germline CDR1 reads SGHVS; CDR2 reads FQNEAQ. With V trimmed by 2 bases and J by 5 bases, 3 bases remained unmatched. CDR3 length: 14 amino acids.

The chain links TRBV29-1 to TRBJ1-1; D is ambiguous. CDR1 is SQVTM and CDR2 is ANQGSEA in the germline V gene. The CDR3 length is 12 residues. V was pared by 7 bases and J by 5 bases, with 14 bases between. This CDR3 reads CSAHGVGTEAFF. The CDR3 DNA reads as TGCAGCGCCCACGGAGTGGGGACTGAAGCTTTCTTT.

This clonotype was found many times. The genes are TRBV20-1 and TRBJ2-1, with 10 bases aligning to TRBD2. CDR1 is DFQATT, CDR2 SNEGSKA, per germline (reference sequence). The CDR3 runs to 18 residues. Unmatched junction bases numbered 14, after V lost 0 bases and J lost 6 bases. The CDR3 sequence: CSARDRAAGGYFGNEQFF. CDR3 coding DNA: TGCAGTGCTAGAGATCGAGCAGCGGGGGGGTATTTCGGCAATGAGCAGTTCTTC.

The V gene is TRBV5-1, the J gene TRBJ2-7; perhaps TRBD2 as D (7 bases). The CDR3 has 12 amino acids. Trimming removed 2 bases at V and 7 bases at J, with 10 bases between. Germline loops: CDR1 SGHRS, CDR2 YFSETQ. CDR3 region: CASSLGGEEQYF. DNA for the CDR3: TGCGCCAGCAGCTTAGGGGGGGAAGAGCAGTACTTC.

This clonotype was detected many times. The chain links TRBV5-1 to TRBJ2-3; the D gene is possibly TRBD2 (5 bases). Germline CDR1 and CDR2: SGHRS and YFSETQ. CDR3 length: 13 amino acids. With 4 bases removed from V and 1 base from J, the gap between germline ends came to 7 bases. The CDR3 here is CASSPGGTDTQYF. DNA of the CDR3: TGCGCCAGCAGCCCCGGGGGCACAGATACGCAGTATTTT.

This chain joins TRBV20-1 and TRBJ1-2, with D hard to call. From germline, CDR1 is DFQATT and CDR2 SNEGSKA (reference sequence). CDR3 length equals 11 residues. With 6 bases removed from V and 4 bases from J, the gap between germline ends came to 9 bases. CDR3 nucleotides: TGCAGTGCCACGGACGTCTATGGCTACACCTTC. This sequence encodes CSATDVYGYTF.

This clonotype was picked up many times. The CDR3 protein is CASSVAPTITDTQYF. CDR3 DNA sequence: TGTGCCAGCAGCGTAGCTCCTACGATTACAGATACGCAGTATTTT. The chain has TRBV9 and TRBJ2-3; D is undetermined. V lost 0 bases to trimming and J lost 3 bases, with 11 bases between them. This CDR3 contains 15 residues. Germline V CDR1 and CDR2: SGDLS, YYNGEE.